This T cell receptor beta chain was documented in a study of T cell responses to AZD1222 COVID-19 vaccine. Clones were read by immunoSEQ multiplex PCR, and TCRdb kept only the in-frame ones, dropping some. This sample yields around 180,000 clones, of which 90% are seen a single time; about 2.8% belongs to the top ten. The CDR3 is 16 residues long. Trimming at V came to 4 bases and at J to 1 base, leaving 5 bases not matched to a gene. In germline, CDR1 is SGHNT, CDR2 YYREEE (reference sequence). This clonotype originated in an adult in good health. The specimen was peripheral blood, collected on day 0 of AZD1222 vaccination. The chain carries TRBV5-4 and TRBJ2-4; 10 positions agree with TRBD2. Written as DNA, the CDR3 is TGTGCCAGCAGCAGCGAGCGGGGGGGGGCCAAAAACATTCAGTACTTC. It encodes CASSSERGGAKNIQYF.